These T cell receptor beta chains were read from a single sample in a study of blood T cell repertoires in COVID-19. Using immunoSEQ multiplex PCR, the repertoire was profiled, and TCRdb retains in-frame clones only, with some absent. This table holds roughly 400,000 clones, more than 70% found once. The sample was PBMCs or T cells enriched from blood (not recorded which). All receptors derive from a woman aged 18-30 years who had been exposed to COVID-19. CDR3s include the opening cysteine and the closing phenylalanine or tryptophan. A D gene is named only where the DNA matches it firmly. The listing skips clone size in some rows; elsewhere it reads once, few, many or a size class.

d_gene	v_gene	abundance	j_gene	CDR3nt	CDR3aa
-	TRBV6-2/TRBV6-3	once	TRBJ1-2	TGTGCCAGCAGTTGGTCGAAGCAATATGGCTACACCTTC	CASSWSKQYGYTF
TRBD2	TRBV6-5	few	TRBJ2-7	TGTGCCAGCAGCTTCGGAGGCGGCGGGAGAAACGAGCAGTACTTC	CASSFGGGGRNEQYF
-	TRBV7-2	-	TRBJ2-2	TGTGCCAGCAGCTTAGAATTTCTGGGTCCTAGCACCGGGGAGCTGTTTTTT	CASSLEFLGPSTGELFF
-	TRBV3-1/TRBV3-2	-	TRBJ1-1	TGTGCCAGCAGCCCAGAAGATAGGATGGGGCGATACACTGAAGCTTTCTTT	CASSPEDRMGRYTEAFF
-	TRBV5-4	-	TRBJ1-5	TGTGCCAGCAGTCGGGACATAGGGAGGCCCCAGCATTTT	CASSRDIGRPQHF
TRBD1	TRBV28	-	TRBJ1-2	TGTGCCAGCAGTTTACAACCGACAGGGTTGGGCTATGGCTACACCTTC	CASSLQPTGLGYGYTF
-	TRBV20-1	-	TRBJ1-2	TGCAGTGCCCTTGAGGATGGCTACACCTTC	CSALEDGYTF
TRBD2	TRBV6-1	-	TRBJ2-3	TGTGCCAGCAGTGCCGCCCCGGGACTAGCGGGAAGAGACACAGATACGCAGTATTTT	CASSAAPGLAGRDTDTQYF
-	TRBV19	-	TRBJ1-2	TGTGCCAGTAGTGCTGCCTCTACTAACTATGGCTACACCTTC	CASSAASTNYGYTF
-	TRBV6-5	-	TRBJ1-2	TGTGCCAGCCGAAGAGCAGGCCTTGGCTACACCTTC	CASRRAGLGYTF
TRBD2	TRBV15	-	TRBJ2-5	TGTGCCACCGAAAGCTTCTTCCACGGGAGGGCAGAGACCCAGTACTTC	CATESFFHGRAETQYF
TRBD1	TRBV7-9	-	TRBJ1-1	TGTGCCAGCAGTTCGACCGGGACAGGATTGAACACTGAAGCTTTCTTT	CASSSTGTGLNTEAFF
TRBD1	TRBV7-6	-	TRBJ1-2	TGTGCCAGCAGCTTAGCAGGGACAGGGTCGGATGGCTACACCTTC	CASSLAGTGSDGYTF
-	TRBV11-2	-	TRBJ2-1	TGTGCCAGCAGCCAGGGACTGAACAATGAGCAGTTCTTC	CASSQGLNNEQFF
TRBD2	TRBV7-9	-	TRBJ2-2	TGTGCCAGCAGCTTTCCGCTAGCGGGAGCTGGGGAGCTGTTTTTT	CASSFPLAGAGELFF
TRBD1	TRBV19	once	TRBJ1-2	TGTGCCAGTAGTAGGAGAACAATTGGACAGGGAGAATATGGCTACACCTTC	CASSRRTIGQGEYGYTF
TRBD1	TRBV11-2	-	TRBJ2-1	TGTGCCAGCACCCTCCAGTCGGGACAGGGTGTCCCGTTGAACAATGAGCAGTTCTTC	CASTLQSGQGVPLNNEQFF
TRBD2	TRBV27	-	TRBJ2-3	TGTGCCAGCAGTTTAGTTGCGGGGGGGCCAGGGGGAGATACGCAGTATTTT	CASSLVAGGPGGDTQYF
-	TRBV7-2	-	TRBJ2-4	TGTGCCAGCAGCTTAGGAGCCATTCAGTACTTC	CASSLGAIQYF
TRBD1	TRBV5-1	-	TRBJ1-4	TGCGCCAGCAGCTTGGGGACAGGGCCCACTAATGAAAAACTGTTTTTT	CASSLGTGPTNEKLFF
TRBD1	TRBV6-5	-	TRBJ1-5	TGTGCCAGCAGTCAGGGGGTGTCGGGCCAGCCCCAGCATTTT	CASSQGVSGQPQHF
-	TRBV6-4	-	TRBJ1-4	TGTGCCAGCAGTGACTGGCCGCGGGGAGGGGAAGCAACTAATGAAAAACTGTTTTTT	CASSDWPRGGEATNEKLFF
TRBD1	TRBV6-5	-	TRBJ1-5	TGTGCCAGCAGTTACCCCGACAGGGCAAATCAGCCCCAGCATTTT	CASSYPDRANQPQHF
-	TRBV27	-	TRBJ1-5	TGTGCCAGCAGTCCCCGGGTCAATCAGCCCCAGCATTTT	CASSPRVNQPQHF
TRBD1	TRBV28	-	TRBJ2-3	TGTGCCAGCAGATACAGACAGGGGTTGGAAACAGATACGCAGTATTTT	CASRYRQGLETDTQYF
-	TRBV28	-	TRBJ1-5	TGTGCCAGCATGCAGGGCGGCCCGAATCAGCCCCAGCATTTT	CASMQGGPNQPQHF
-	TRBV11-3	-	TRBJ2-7	TGTGCCAGCAGCTTAGATCCCAGGGGCGAGCAGTACTTC	CASSLDPRGEQYF
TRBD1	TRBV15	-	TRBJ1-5	TGTGCCACCAGCAGGGGGAAGACAGGGAGCAGCAATCAGCCCCAGCATTTT	CATSRGKTGSSNQPQHF
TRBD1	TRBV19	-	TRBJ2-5	TGTGCCAGTAGTACCCAATTGACAGGGGGGAAGGAGACCCAGTACTTC	CASSTQLTGGKETQYF
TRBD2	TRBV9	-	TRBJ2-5	TGTGCCAGCAGCGTAGGGCTAGCGGGGGGTCCGCAAGAGACCCAGTACTTC	CASSVGLAGGPQETQYF
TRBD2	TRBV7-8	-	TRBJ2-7	TGTGCCAGCAGCCACCCGACTAGCGGGAGCTACGAGCAGTACTTC	CASSHPTSGSYEQYF
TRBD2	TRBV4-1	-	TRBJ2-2	TGCGCCAGCAGCCAAGTAGTGGCTAGCGGGCGCAACACCGGGGAGCTGTTTTTT	CASSQVVASGRNTGELFF
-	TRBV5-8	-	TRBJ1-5	TGTGCCAGCAGCTTGGGTGGGACACTTGGCAATCAGCCCCAGCATTTT	CASSLGGTLGNQPQHF
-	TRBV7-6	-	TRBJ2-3	TGTGCCAGCAGCGCCTACGACGGCGACGGGACGCAGTATTTT	CASSAYDGDGTQYF
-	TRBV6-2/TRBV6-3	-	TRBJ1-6	TGTGCCAGCAGCTCAAACCAGAACGGGGGTTCACCCCTCCACTTT	CASSSNQNGGSPLHF
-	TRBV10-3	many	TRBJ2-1	TGTGCCATCAGTGGGACACCCAATGAGCAGTTCTTC	CAISGTPNEQFF
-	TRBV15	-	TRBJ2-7	TGTGCCACCAGCAGAGATCCGCGGGATTCCTACGAGCAGTACTTC	CATSRDPRDSYEQYF
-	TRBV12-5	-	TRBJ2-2	TGTGCTAGTGGGGCTGGCGGATCCGGGGAGCTGTTTTTT	CASGAGGSGELFF
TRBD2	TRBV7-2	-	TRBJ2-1	TGTGCCAGCAGCTTGGAGCGGGGGGGCCCCTACAATGAGCAGTTCTTC	CASSLERGGPYNEQFF
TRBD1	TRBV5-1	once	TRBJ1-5	TGCGCCAGCAGCTTGGAATCAGGGGGCGATCAGCCCCAGCATTTT	CASSLESGGDQPQHF
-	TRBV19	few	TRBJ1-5	TGTGCCAGTAGTAAGCTCAACAATCAGCCCCAGCATTTT	CASSKLNNQPQHF
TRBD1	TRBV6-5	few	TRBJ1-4	TGTGCCAGCAGTTACTCACCCCAGGGGGCTAATGAAAAACTGTTTTTT	CASSYSPQGANEKLFF
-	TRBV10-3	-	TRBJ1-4	TGTGCCATCAGTGAAGGAGAAAAGCCGCAACGAAAACTGTTTTTT	CAISEGEKPQRKLFF
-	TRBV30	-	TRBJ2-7	TGTGCCTGGAGCGTCATACAGGGTCGCTACGAGCAGTACTTC	CAWSVIQGRYEQYF
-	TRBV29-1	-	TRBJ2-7	TGCAGCGTTGAAACCCAGGGGCCCTCCTACGAGCAGTACTTC	CSVETQGPSYEQYF
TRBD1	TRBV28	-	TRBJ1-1	TGTGCCAGCAGTTTGAGACAGGGGTTTAGTGAAGCTTTCTTT	CASSLRQGFSEAFF
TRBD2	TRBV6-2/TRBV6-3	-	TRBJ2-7	TGTGCCAGCAGCCCTAGACTAGCGGGGCTCTACGAGCAGTACTTC	CASSPRLAGLYEQYF
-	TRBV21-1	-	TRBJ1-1	TGTGCCAGCGTACCCTTCTGGGACAGGGGGCCCTTGAACACTGAAGCTTTCTTT	CASVPFWDRGPLNTEAFF
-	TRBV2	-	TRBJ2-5	TGTGCCAGCAGTGAATGGGGGGGCGAGACCCAGTACTTC	CASSEWGGETQYF
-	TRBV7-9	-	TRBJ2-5	TGTGCCAGCAGCGCAGGACAGAAAGACCAAGAGACCCAGTACTTC	CASSAGQKDQETQYF
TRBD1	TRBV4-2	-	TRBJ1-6	TGTGCCAGCAGCCAAGATAGGACAGGGTTCCACTTT	CASSQDRTGFHF